The 25 T cell receptor beta chains listed next were all sequenced from one sample in a study of shared clonotypes between healthy human individuals. Only in-frame clones appear in the TCRdb table, and some are missing; sequencing was by immunoSEQ multiplex PCR. The data show some 480,000 clones, roughly 78% seen once. The material sequenced was PBMCs. The origin of the receptors is a woman between 40 and 50 years old in good health. Some clones in this sample may be carry-over from other donors' samples.

With respect to this clone: A far larger clone is one nucleotide away, so this likely arose from a read error. The chain joins TRBV2 to TRBJ1-5; D is uncertain. CDR3 size: 13 residues. CDR1 and CDR2 from the germline V gene are SNHLY and FYNNEI. The CDR3 sequence: CASSFAGDHPQHF. The CDR3 nucleotides are TGTGCCAGCAGTTTTGCAGGAGATCATCCCCAGCATTTT.

This chain links TRBV29-1 with TRBJ1-1; 9 bases align to TRBD1. V gave up 5 bases and J gave up 5 bases; unmatched junction bases: 12. CDR3 length equals 15 residues. Germline CDR1 and CDR2: SQVTM and ANQGSEA. DNA for the CDR3: TGCAGCGTTATCCCCGGGACAGGGAGGAGAACTGAAGCTTTCTTT. This encodes CSVIPGTGRRTEAFF.

The chain carries TRBV7-8 and TRBJ2-3, with a possible D match to TRBD1 (5 bases). The V and J ends lost 5 bases and 4 bases respectively, with 19 bases between them. Germline V CDR1 and CDR2: SGHVS, FQNEAQ. The CDR3 covers 16 residues. CDR3: CASSPLRVGHPDTQYF. The CDR3 DNA follows: TGTGCCAGCAGCCCTCTTAGGGTGGGGCACCCAGATACGCAGTATTTT.

The chain is built from TRBV6-5 and TRBJ2-3; 7 nucleotides line up with TRBD1. Germline V gene sequence: CDR1 MNHEY, CDR2 SVGAGI. CDR3 length: 15 residues. The V and J ends lost 6 bases and 3 bases, in that order; junction bases with no gene match: 9. CDR3 loop: CASSFRDRKTDTQYF. The CDR3 nucleotides read TGTGCCAGCAGCTTTCGGGACAGAAAAACAGATACGCAGTATTTT.

The V and J genes are TRBV5-6 and TRBJ2-5; 7 bases are a match to TRBD2. The end of the DNA is better explained by TRBJ2-7, so the J call may be wrong. Germline CDR1 and CDR2: SGHDT and YYEEEE. This CDR3 is built from 14 residues. In DNA form, the CDR3 reads TGTGCCAGCAGCTTTACCTGGGGAGGGATCGAGCAGTACTTC. Its protein product is CASSFTWGGIEQYF.

In the case of this clone: Other DNA sequences of this sample code for an identical CDR3. The chain couples TRBV4-1 to TRBJ2-7; 12 bases agree with TRBD2. The length of the CDR3 is 15 residues. Germline CDR1 reads MGHRA; CDR2 reads YSYEKL. Unmatched junction bases numbered 2, after V lost 1 base and J lost 4 bases. Written as DNA, the CDR3 is TGCGCCAGCAGCCAAGGACTAGCGGGAGCGTACGAGCAGTACTTC. Amino acid sequence: CASSQGLAGAYEQYF.

This sequence joins TRBV5-4 and TRBJ1-1, with 7 bases that match TRBD1. The germline CDR1 and CDR2 sequences are SGHNT and YYREEE (reference sequence). V lost 4 bases to trimming and J lost 5 bases; unmatched junction nucleotides: 8. The CDR3 is 14 residues long. The CDR3 reads CASSRRDSLTEAFF. The DNA of the CDR3 is TGTGCCAGCAGCCGCAGGGACAGTCTTACTGAAGCTTTCTTT. Filled out from reference TRBV5-4 and TRBJ1-1, the complete variable domain reads ETGVTQSPTHLIKTRGQQVTLRCSSQSGHNTVSWYQQALGQGPQFIFQYYREEENGRGNFPPRFSGLQFPNYSSELNVNALELDDSALYLCASSRRDSLTEAFFGQGTRLTVV.

The chain uses TRBV4-1 and TRBJ2-1, with 8 nucleotides matching TRBD2. Per germline, CDR1 MGHRA and CDR2 YSYEKL. V was clipped by 3 bases and J by 0 bases; unmatched bases: 4. This CDR3 region has 16 residues. CDR3: CASSHHTSGSYNEQFF. In DNA form, the CDR3 reads TGCGCCAGCAGCCATCATACTAGCGGCTCCTACAATGAGCAGTTCTTC.

The CDR3, as DNA: TGCGCCAGCAGTCATTTGCCCCCGGGTTGCAATGAGCAGTTCTTC. This gives the protein CASSHLPPGCNEQFF. This sequence joins TRBV23-1 and TRBJ2-1; D not certain. TRBV23-1 is marked as an open reading frame, function uncertain. The CDR3 covers 15 residues. V was shortened by 3 bases and J by 6 bases, with 15 bases between the two germline ends.

This chain joins TRBV5-1 and TRBJ2-1, with TRBD2 matching over 9 bases. Germline lookup yields CDR1 SGHRS and CDR2 YFSETQ. Germline trimming cut 2 bases from V and 5 bases from J; bases unmatched to any gene: 8. This CDR3 has 16 residues. The CDR3 nucleotides are TGCGCCAGCAGCTTCTTAGCGGGAGCATCCCACAATGAGCAGTTCTTC. Translating it yields CASSFLAGASHNEQFF.

This clone came up many times. The chain joins TRBV19 to TRBJ2-3, with D perhaps matching TRBD1 or TRBD2 (5 bases each). V was clipped by 6 bases and J by 4 bases, with 17 bases between them. From germline, CDR1 is LNHDA and CDR2 SQIVND (reference sequence). This CDR3 region has 15 residues. CDR3 amino acids: CASSFGTRGADTQYF. CDR3 coding DNA: TGTGCCAGTAGCTTCGGGACGCGAGGCGCAGATACGCAGTATTTT. The variable domain in full, completed from reference TRBV19 and TRBJ2-3, reads DGGITQSPKYLFRKEGQNVTLSCEQNLNHDAMYWYRQDPGQGLRLIYYSQIVNDFQKGDIAEGYSVSREKKESFPLTVTSAQKNPTAFYLCASSFGTRGADTQYFGPGTRLTVL.

Note on this clone: A read error is possible here, since a much larger clone lies one base away. V gene TRBV28 combines with J gene TRBJ2-7, with D uncertain. The CDR3 sequence is 11 residues long. V was cut by 6 bases and J by 3 bases, with 6 bases left in between. The germline gives CDR1 MDHEN, CDR2 SYDVKM. CDR3 sequence: CASSQNYEQYF. The CDR3 DNA sequence: TGTGCCAGCAGCCAAAACTACGAGCAGTACTTC.

The chain joins TRBV9 to TRBJ2-6, with a possible D match to TRBD1 (5 bases). From germline, CDR1 is SGDLS and CDR2 YYNGEE. CDR3 length: 16 residues. V lost 4 bases and J 0 bases, leaving 11 bases between the germline ends. CDR3 loop: CASSPWTPSGANVLTF. The CDR3 DNA reads as TGTGCCAGCAGCCCCTGGACACCCTCTGGGGCCAACGTCCTGACTTTC.

The V call is TRBV5-1, the J call TRBJ1-5, with 11 bases identical to TRBD1. Germline V gives CDR1 SGHRS, CDR2 YFSETQ. The CDR3 sequence is 15 residues long. Germline trimming cut 4 bases from V and 4 bases from J; bases unmatched to any gene: 4. The CDR3 nucleotides read TGCGCCAGCAGCCCCGGACAGGGGGCGAATCAGCCCCAGCATTTT. Its protein is CASSPGQGANQPQHF.

V is TRBV5-1 and J is TRBJ1-1; 9 bases agree with TRBD1. With 3 bases clipped from V and 2 bases from J, the junction kept 11 bases outside the gene matches. The germline V gene has CDR1 SGHRS and CDR2 YFSETQ. The CDR3 loop spans 17 amino acids. In DNA form, the CDR3 reads TGCGCCAGCAGCTCTTCCGGGACAGGGAACCTTAACACTGAAGCTTTCTTT. The encoded protein is CASSSSGTGNLNTEAFF.

About this clone: The same CDR3 can be traced to other DNA sequences in this sample. The chain is built from TRBV5-4 and TRBJ2-3, with 8 bases identical to TRBD1. Germline CDR1 SGHNT, CDR2 YYREEE (reference sequence). This CDR3 spans 14 amino acids. With 2 bases clipped from V and 3 bases from J, the junction kept 2 bases outside the gene matches. CDR3 protein: CASSFTGGTDTQYF. The CDR3 DNA is TGTGCCAGCAGCTTCACAGGGGGGACAGATACGCAGTATTTT.

The CDR3 protein is CASSLSLDKLKEQYF. CDR3 nucleotide sequence: TGTGCCAGCAGCCTCAGTCTAGACAAACTGAAAGAGCAGTACTTC. J is TRBJ2-7 and V is TRBV6-6, with D unresolved. The CDR3 contains 15 residues. Trimming took off 6 bases at V and 7 bases at J, with 22 bases between the two ends. Germline CDR1 is MNHNY and CDR2 is SVGAGI (reference sequence).

The chain joins TRBV2 to TRBJ2-7; TRBD1 matches at 7 bases. Trimming removed 5 bases from V and 5 bases from J; junction bases left unmatched: 9. Germline CDR1 SNHLY, CDR2 FYNNEI. The CDR3 contains 14 residues. The CDR3 sequence: CASSHRGEENEQYF. CDR3 DNA: TGTGCCAGCAGTCACAGGGGTGAGGAAAACGAGCAGTACTTC.

This chain joins TRBV30 and TRBJ2-4; the D call may be TRBD1 or TRBD2 (5 bases each). The CDR3 is made up of 13 amino acids. V was cut by 3 bases and J by 6 bases, with 12 bases left in between. The V gene's germline CDR1 is GTSNPN and CDR2 SVGIG (reference sequence). CDR3 sequence (DNA): TGTGCCTGGAGCACCGGGACGGCAAACATTCAGTACTTC. Amino acid sequence: CAWSTGTANIQYF.

The rearrangement uses TRBV4-2 and TRBJ2-3; 11 nucleotides line up with TRBD2. CDR1 and CDR2 (germline): LGHNA, YNFKEQ. This CDR3 is built from 18 residues. Germline trimming cut 0 bases from V and 5 bases from J; bases unmatched to any gene: 10. CDR3 loop: CASSQESSSGRFGDTQYF. As DNA, the CDR3 is TGTGCCAGCAGCCAAGAAAGCTCTAGCGGGAGGTTCGGAGATACGCAGTATTTT.

The V and J genes are TRBV7-9 and TRBJ2-7; D is unresolved. This CDR3 has 17 residues. The V end lost 3 bases, the J end lost 2 bases, and 20 bases lay between the germline ends. From germline, CDR1 is SEHNR and CDR2 FQNEAQ (reference sequence). The CDR3 region has the DNA TGTGCCAGCAGCTTCCCAAAACGCGATGTAGATACCTACGAGCAGTACTTC. Its protein product is CASSFPKRDVDTYEQYF.

The rearrangement uses TRBV5-1 and TRBJ2-7; 8 bases fit TRBD1. Germline V gene lookup returns CDR1 SGHRS and CDR2 YFSETQ. The trim removed 0 bases at V and 6 bases at J, leaving 8 bases unmatched. The CDR3 spans 15 residues. CDR3 coding DNA: TGCGCCAGCAGCTTGGAAGGGACAGGATCCCGCGAGCAGTACTTC. It translates to CASSLEGTGSREQYF.

J is TRBJ2-2 and V is TRBV7-8; D assignment may be TRBD1 or TRBD2 (5 bases each). V gave up 5 bases and J gave up 4 bases, with 17 bases separating them. CDR1 is SGHVS, CDR2 FQNEAQ, per germline. CDR3 size: 16 residues. In DNA, the CDR3 is TGTGCCAGCAGCCCCCTAGTTGGGACCGGCACCGGGGAGCTGTTTTTT. It codes for CASSPLVGTGTGELFF.

The genes are TRBV29-1 and TRBJ2-1, with 8 bases lining up with TRBD1. This CDR3 spans 14 amino acids. V lost 7 bases and J lost 8; bases outside the gene matches: 13. The germline V gene has CDR1 SQVTM and CDR2 ANQGSEA. The CDR3 coding sequence is TGCAGCGCCCCCCCCTGGACAGGGACTGATGAGCAGTTCTTC. It codes for CSAPPWTGTDEQFF.

This clone showed up many times. The gene calls are TRBV19 and TRBJ2-1, with D perhaps TRBD2 (5 bases). The V gene lost 4 bases and the J gene lost 6 bases, with 16 bases spanning the gap. Germline lookup yields CDR1 LNHDA and CDR2 SQIVND (reference sequence). This CDR3 comprises 15 residues. The CDR3 sequence: CASSTGLSWGNEQFF. The DNA of the CDR3 is TGTGCCAGTAGTACCGGACTGTCCTGGGGCAATGAGCAGTTCTTC.